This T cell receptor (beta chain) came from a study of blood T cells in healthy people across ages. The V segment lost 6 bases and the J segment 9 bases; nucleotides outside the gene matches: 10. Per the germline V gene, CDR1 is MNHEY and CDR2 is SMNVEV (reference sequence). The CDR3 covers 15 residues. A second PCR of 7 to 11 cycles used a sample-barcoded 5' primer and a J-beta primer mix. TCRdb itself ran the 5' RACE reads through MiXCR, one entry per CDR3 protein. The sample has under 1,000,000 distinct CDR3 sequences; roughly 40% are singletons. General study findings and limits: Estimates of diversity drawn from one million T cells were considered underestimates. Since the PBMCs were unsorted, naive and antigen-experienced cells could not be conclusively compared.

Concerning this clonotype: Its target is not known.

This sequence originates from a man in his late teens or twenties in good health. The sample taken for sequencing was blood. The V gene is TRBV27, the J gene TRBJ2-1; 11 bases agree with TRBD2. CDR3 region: CASSSPSGGLGEQFF. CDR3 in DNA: TGTGCCAGCAGCTCCCCTAGCGGGGGGCTAGGTGAGCAGTTCTTC.